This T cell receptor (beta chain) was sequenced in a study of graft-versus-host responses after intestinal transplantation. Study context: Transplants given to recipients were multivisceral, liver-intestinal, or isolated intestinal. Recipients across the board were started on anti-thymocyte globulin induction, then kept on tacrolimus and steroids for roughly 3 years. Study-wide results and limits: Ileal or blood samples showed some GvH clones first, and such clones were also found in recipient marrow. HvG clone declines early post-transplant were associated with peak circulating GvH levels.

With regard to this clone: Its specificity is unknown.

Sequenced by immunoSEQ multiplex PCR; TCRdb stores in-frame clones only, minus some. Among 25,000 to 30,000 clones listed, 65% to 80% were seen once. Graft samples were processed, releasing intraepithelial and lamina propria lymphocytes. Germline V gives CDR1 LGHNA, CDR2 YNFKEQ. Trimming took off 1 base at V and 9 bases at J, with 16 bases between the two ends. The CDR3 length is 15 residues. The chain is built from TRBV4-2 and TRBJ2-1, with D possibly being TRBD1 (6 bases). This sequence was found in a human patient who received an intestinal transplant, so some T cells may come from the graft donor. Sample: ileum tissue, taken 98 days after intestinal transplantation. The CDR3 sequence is CASSQAQGNIGEQFF. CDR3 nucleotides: TGTGCCAGCAGCCAAGCCCAGGGGAATATCGGTGAGCAGTTCTTC.